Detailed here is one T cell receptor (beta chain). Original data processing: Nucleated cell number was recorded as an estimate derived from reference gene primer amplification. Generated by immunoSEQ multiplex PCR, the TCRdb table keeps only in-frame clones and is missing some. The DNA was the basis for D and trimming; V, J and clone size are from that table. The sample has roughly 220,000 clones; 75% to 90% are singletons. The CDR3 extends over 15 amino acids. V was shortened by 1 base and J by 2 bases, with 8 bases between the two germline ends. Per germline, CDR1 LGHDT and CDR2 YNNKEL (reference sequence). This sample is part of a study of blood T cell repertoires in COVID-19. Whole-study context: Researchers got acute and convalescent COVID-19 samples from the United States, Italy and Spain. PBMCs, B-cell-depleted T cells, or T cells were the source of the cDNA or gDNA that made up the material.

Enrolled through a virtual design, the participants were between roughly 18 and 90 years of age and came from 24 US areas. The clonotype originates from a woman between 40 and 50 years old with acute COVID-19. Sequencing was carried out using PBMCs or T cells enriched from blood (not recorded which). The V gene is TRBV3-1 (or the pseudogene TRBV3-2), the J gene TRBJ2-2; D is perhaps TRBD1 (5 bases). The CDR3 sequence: CASSQGRENTGELFF. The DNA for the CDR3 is TGTGCCAGCAGCCAAGGCAGGGAAAACACCGGGGAGCTGTTTTTT.